This paragraph reports one TCR beta chain. Its antigen is undetermined. CDR3 length equals 14 residues. Germline values: CDR1 SGHRS, CDR2 YFSETQ. The study made its TRB cDNA libraries by 5' RACE, adding UMI labels. TCRdb re-analyzed the 5' RACE reads; it lists each CDR3 protein once, without DNA. The sample holds just over 40,000 distinct CDR3 sequences. This entry is derived from a study of CXCR3-negative and CXCR3-positive naive CD8 T cells. Study context: The total count of TRB reads reached around 140 million, and each library contributed about 1.5 +/- 0.3 million. General study points: Similarly elevated diversity marked both naive subsets, with memory CD8+ cells showing far lower diversity. Naive CXCR3-negative and CXCR3-positive cells had similar TRBV-TRBJ usage; memory differed. TRB CDR3 properties served as the basis for inferring TCR strength, and surface CD5 was comparable between naive subsets.

The rearrangement uses TRBV5-1 and TRBJ2-1; the D call from TCRdb, TRBD2, cannot be confirmed without DNA. Sample: naive CXCR3- CD8+ T cells from blood. Subset reported: CD45RO-CCR7+CD27+CD95- naive CD8+ T cells lacking CXCR3 (TNR3-). This clonotype was obtained from a human donor in good health. Some clones in this sample may be carry-over from other donors' samples. This CDR3 reads CASSPDYYYNEQFF.